Below are 22 T cell receptor beta chains sequenced from a single sample in a study of T cells in Graves' hyperthyroidism and ophthalmopathy. TCR beta CDR3 regions were amplified from RNA. An initial round of RT-PCR targeting the TCR CDR3 relied on the HTBI primer set. TCRdb analysed the multiplex PCR reads with MiXCR anew, one entry per CDR3 protein. In the table there are about 570,000 distinct CDR3 sequences, roughly 50% of which are singletons. Sequencing was done on a sample of peripheral blood or thyroid tissue (not recorded which). All receptors come from an adult woman with Graves' disease, either hyperthyroidism or ophthalmopathy (not recorded which).

This clonotype came up many times. This sequence joins TRBV5-1 and TRBJ1-1; 9 nucleotides line up with TRBD1. In germline, CDR1 is SGHRS, CDR2 YFSETQ. Trimming removed 4 bases from V and 3 bases from J; junction bases left unmatched: 4. This CDR3 has 14 residues. The CDR3 sequence is CASSRTGGDTEAFF. The CDR3 coding sequence is TGCGCCAGCAGCCGCACAGGGGGCGACACTGAAGCTTTCTTT.

The gene calls are TRBV11-2 and TRBJ1-2; unclear D gene. Deletions cut 3 bases from V and 1 base from J, with 12 bases between. Germline CDR1 is SGHAT and CDR2 is FQNNGV. The CDR3 has 15 amino acids. The CDR3 nucleotides read TGTGCCAGCAGCTTGGCGGCATCCATTAACTATGGCTACACCTTC. This sequence encodes CASSLAASINYGYTF. Combining the CDR3 with reference TRBV11-2 and TRBJ1-2 gives the whole variable domain EAGVAQSPRYKIIEKRQSVAFWCNPISGHATLYWYQQILGQGPKLLIQFQNNGVVDDSQLPKDRFSAERLKGVDSTLKIQPAKLEDSAVYLCASSLAASINYGYTFGSGTRLTVV.

This clonotype was observed a few times. In DNA, the CDR3 is TGTGCCAGCACGGGGGGAGGGGGGGAGACCCAGTACTTC. Its translation: CASTGGGGETQYF. The rearrangement joins TRBV7-2 to TRBJ2-5, with D perhaps matching TRBD2 (7 bases). V shed 7 bases and J shed 5 bases, with 14 bases lying between them. The CDR3 extends over 13 amino acids. CDR1 is SGHTA and CDR2 is FQGNSA in the germline V gene.

The rearrangement joins TRBV2 to TRBJ1-5, with D tentatively TRBD1 (6 bases). This CDR3 spans 14 amino acids. V was pared by 6 bases and J by 6 bases, with 15 bases between. CDR1 is SNHLY and CDR2 is FYNNEI in the germline V gene. The CDR3 loop is CASSSEGGSQPQHF. CDR3 sequence (DNA): TGTGCCAGCAGCTCAGAGGGGGGATCTCAGCCCCAGCATTTT.

The sample holds one count of this clonotype. The rearrangement uses TRBV7-9 and TRBJ2-3; a possible D gene is TRBD2 (5 bases). V was trimmed by 5 bases and J by 3 bases, leaving 15 bases between them. Germline lookup yields CDR1 SEHNR and CDR2 FQNEAQ (reference sequence). This CDR3 region has 15 residues. CDR3: CASSPWGEGTDTQYF. In DNA form, the CDR3 reads TGTGCCAGCAGCCCATGGGGAGAGGGAACAGATACGCAGTATTTT.

This clonotype was seen ten or more times. The rearrangement links TRBV20-1 to TRBJ2-7; 8 bases map to TRBD2. The length of the CDR3 is 13 residues. Unmatched junction bases numbered 6, after V lost 4 bases and J lost 4 bases. Per the germline V gene, CDR1 is DFQATT and CDR2 is SNEGSKA (reference sequence). The DNA of the CDR3 is TGCAGTGCTAACAGGACTAGCAGTTACGAGCAGTACTTC. Translated, it gives CSANRTSSYEQYF.

Turning to this clonotype: At one end the junction does not follow the germline gene, possibly because of a read error. The chain combines TRBV14 with TRBJ2-6, with D perhaps TRBD2 (6 bases). In germline, CDR1 is SGHDN, CDR2 FVKESK. This CDR3 is 12 amino acids long. DNA of the CDR3: TGTGCCAGCAGCCAAGACCGGGGGACTGAAGCTTTC. Translation gives CASSQDRGTEAF.

This sequence joins TRBV19 and TRBJ1-2; D is possibly TRBD1 (5 bases). V was pared by 3 bases and J by 3 bases, with 14 bases between. The CDR3 has 15 amino acids. Per germline, CDR1 LNHDA and CDR2 SQIVND (reference sequence). CDR3: CASSIVIGGHYGYTF. In DNA, the CDR3 is TGTGCCAGTAGTATCGTCATCGGGGGTCACTATGGCTACACCTTC.

CDR3 nucleotide sequence: TGCAGCGTTGAAGATAATGTGGCCGGGGAGCTGTTTTTT. Translated, it gives CSVEDNVAGELFF. The rearrangement links TRBV29-1 to TRBJ2-2; D gene unclear. Germline V gene sequence: CDR1 SQVTM, CDR2 ANQGSEA. The CDR3 length is 13 residues. The ends were cut back, 0 bases at V and 6 bases at J, with 8 bases in the middle.

This clonotype was counted many times. The rearrangement uses TRBV7-9 and TRBJ2-2; 8 bases align to TRBD2. V lost 4 bases, J lost 3 bases, and 4 bases stayed unmatched. The CDR3 contains 15 residues. Per the germline V gene, CDR1 is SEHNR and CDR2 is FQNEAQ (reference sequence). CDR3 residues: CASSSSSGYTGELFF. The CDR3 DNA follows: TGTGCCAGCAGCTCATCTAGCGGGTACACCGGGGAGCTGTTTTTT.

This clonotype was counted only a few times. The chain combines TRBV2 with TRBJ1-1; D unclear. The CDR3 consists of 12 residues. Trimming stripped 11 bases from V and 5 bases from J, with 15 bases between. Germline V gives CDR1 SNHLY, CDR2 FYNNEI. The CDR3 sequence is CALRGEVTEAFF. The CDR3 nucleotides are TGTGCCCTAAGAGGAGAGGTAACTGAAGCTTTCTTT. Filled out from reference TRBV2 and TRBJ1-1, the complete variable domain reads EPEVTQTPSHQVTQMGQEVILRCVPISNHLYFYWYRQILGQKVEFLVSFYNNEISEKSEIFDDQFSVERPDGSNFTLKIRSTKLEDSAMYFCALRGEVTEAFFGQGTRLTVV.

The chain recombines TRBV24-1 with TRBJ1-5, with 8 bases lining up with TRBD1. With V trimmed by 5 bases and J by 6 bases, 8 bases remained unmatched. This CDR3 spans 15 amino acids. The germline V gene has CDR1 KGHDR and CDR2 SFDVKD. CDR3 DNA sequence: TGTGCCACCAGTGCCAAAGACAGGGGAGGTCAGCCCCAGCATTTT. This translates into CATSAKDRGGQPQHF.

CDR3 DNA: TGTGCCATCAGTGACGTAACAGGGGGCGCCTATGGCTACACCTTC. It yields the protein CAISDVTGGAYGYTF. The chain employs TRBV10-3 and TRBJ1-2; 9 positions match TRBD1. From germline, CDR1 is ENHRY and CDR2 SYGVKD. CDR3 length: 15 amino acids. Losses at the gene ends were 3 bases for V and 4 bases for J; bases not matched to a gene: 6.

This clonotype appeared many times. This rearrangement joins TRBV7-2 to TRBJ1-6; D might be TRBD1 (5 bases). The germline V gene encodes CDR1 SGHTA and CDR2 FQGNSA. The CDR3 totals 14 residues. V gave up 0 bases and J gave up 8 bases, with 8 bases separating them. CDR3 amino acids: CASSLAGTYSPLHF. The CDR3 DNA sequence: TGTGCCAGCAGCTTAGCGGGGACCTATTCACCCCTCCACTTT.

This clonotype showed up many times. The chain uses TRBV7-3 and TRBJ1-1; 7 nucleotides match TRBD1. The CDR3 is 14 amino acids. The junction had 6 bases not matched to a gene; V was cut back by 5 bases and J by 3 bases. Germline V CDR1 and CDR2: SGHTA, FQGTGA. For the CDR3, the DNA is TGTGCCAGCAGCCCCCGACAGGGAGACACTGAAGCTTTCTTT. It codes for CASSPRQGDTEAFF.

This clonotype was observed many times. V gene TRBV7-6 combines with J gene TRBJ1-5; 7 bases map to TRBD1. The germline V gene has CDR1 SGHVS and CDR2 FNYEAQ. The CDR3 extends over 16 amino acids. The J segment lost 4 bases and the V segment lost 5 bases, leaving 11 bases of the junction unmatched. The CDR3 here is CASSPSAGGTNQPQHF. The CDR3 bases are TGTGCCAGCAGCCCAAGCGCAGGGGGAACGAATCAGCCCCAGCATTTT.

The genes are TRBV2 and TRBJ1-5; TRBD1 matches 8 bases. The CDR3 has 17 amino acids. CDR1 and CDR2 (germline): SNHLY, FYNNEI. Trimming removed 5 bases from V and 3 bases from J; junction bases left unmatched: 12. The CDR3 loop is CASSPPPGTGLNQPQHF. CDR3 bases: TGTGCCAGCAGTCCCCCACCCGGGACAGGTCTCAATCAGCCCCAGCATTTT. Variable domain in full (rest from reference TRBV2 and TRBJ1-5): EPEVTQTPSHQVTQMGQEVILRCVPISNHLYFYWYRQILGQKVEFLVSFYNNEISEKSEIFDDQFSVERPDGSNFTLKIRSTKLEDSAMYFCASSPPPGTGLNQPQHFGDGTRLSIL.

Note on this clonotype: Just one base apart from a much larger clone, this may be a read error. The chain recombines TRBV11-2 with TRBJ1-2; D not certain. This CDR3 has 13 residues. Germline loops: CDR1 SGHAT, CDR2 FQNNGV. The CDR3 loop is CASSMILNYGYIF. The CDR3 DNA reads as TGTGCCAGCAGCATGATCTTGAACTATGGCTACATCTTC.

A few counts support this clonotype. This chain links TRBV15 with TRBJ2-5; no definite D call. V was cut by 1 base and J by 0 bases, with 6 bases left in between. The CDR3 has 14 amino acids. Germline CDR1 LNHNV, CDR2 YYDKDF (reference sequence). The CDR3 spells CATSRGRNQETQYF. Here the CDR3 DNA reads TGTGCCACCAGCAGAGGACGCAACCAAGAGACCCAGTACTTC.

The chain recombines TRBV2 with TRBJ1-5; 8 bases are shared with TRBD1. This CDR3 spans 17 amino acids. Per the germline V gene, CDR1 is SNHLY and CDR2 is FYNNEI. V shed 6 bases, J shed 7 bases, and the junction held 17 bases outside the gene matches. In DNA, the CDR3 is TGTGCCAGCAGCGGTGGAGAGGGGCAGGGGGCATACCAGCCCCAGCATTTT. Its protein product is CASSGGEGQGAYQPQHF.

Notes on this clonotype: Germline and junction disagree at one end, which may indicate a read error. The chain is built from TRBV15 and TRBJ1-5, with D possibly being TRBD1 (5 bases). From germline, CDR1 is LNHNV and CDR2 YYDKDF (reference sequence). The CDR3 length is 19 residues. The CDR3 loop reads CAASSQLRGTELSNQPQHF. CDR3 DNA: TGTGCCGCCAGCAGCCAACTCCGGGGCACGGAACTTAGCAATCAGCCCCAGCATTTT.

At least ten counts were recorded for this clonotype. The chain combines TRBV5-1 with TRBJ2-2; 9 bases are shared with TRBD1. The ends lost 4 bases at V and 4 bases at J; junction bases unmatched: 5. The CDR3 runs 15 residues. The V gene's germline CDR1 is SGHRS and CDR2 YFSETQ. DNA of the CDR3: TGCGCCAGCAGCCTACAGGGGGCGACCACCGGGGAGCTGTTTTTT. Its protein is CASSLQGATTGELFF.